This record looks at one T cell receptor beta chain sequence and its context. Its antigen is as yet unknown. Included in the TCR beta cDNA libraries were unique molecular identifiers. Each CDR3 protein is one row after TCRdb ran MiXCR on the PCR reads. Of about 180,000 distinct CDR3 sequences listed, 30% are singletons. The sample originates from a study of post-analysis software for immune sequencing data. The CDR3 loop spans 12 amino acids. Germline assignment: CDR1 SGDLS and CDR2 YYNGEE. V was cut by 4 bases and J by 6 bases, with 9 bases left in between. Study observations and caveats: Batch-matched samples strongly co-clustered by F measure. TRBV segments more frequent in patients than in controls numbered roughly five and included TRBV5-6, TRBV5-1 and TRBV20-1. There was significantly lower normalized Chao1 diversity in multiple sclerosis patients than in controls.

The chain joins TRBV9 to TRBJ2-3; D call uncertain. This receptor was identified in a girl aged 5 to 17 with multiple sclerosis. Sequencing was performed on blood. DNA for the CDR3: TGTGCCAGCAGCAATCTTCTGGATACGCAGTATTTT. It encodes CASSNLLDTQYF.